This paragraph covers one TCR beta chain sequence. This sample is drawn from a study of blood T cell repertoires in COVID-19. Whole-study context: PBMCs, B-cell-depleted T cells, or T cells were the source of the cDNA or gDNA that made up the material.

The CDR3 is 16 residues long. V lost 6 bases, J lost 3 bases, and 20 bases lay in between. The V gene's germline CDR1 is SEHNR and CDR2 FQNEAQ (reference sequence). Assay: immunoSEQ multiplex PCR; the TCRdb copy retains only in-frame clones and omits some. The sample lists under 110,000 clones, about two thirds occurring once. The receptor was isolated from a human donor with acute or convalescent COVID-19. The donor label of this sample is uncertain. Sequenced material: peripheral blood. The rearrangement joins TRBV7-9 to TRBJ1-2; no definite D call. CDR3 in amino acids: CASSSGVGPEDYGYTF. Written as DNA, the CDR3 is TGTGCCAGCAGTTCCGGGGTCGGCCCCGAGGACTATGGCTACACCTTC.